What follows are 17 T cell receptor beta chains derived from one specimen sequenced in a study of T cell responses to AZD1222 COVID-19 vaccine. Method: immunoSEQ multiplex PCR; TCRdb's copy keeps in-frame clones and lacks some. The repertoire has about 160,000 clones, about 90% of them found once; the top ten carry around 0.99%. The source material was peripheral blood, sampled 28 days after the second AZD1222 dose. These receptors came from an adult who received the AZD1222 COVID-19 vaccine.

V usage is TRBV10-3 and J usage is TRBJ2-2; D is possibly TRBD2 (7 bases). CDR1 is ENHRY and CDR2 is SYGVKD in the germline V gene. The CDR3 is made up of 16 amino acids. Trimming cost V 4 bases and J 3 bases, with 15 bases left between them. The CDR3 spells CAISARGGSYTGELFF. The CDR3 region has the DNA TGTGCCATCAGTGCTCGCGGGGGCTCGTACACCGGGGAGCTGTTTTTT.

This chain links TRBV30 with TRBJ1-4; D might be TRBD1 (5 bases). V gave up 1 base and J gave up 11 bases, with 11 bases separating them. CDR3 size: 12 residues. Germline CDR1 reads GTSNPN; CDR2 reads SVGIG (reference sequence). This CDR3 is CAWSGDLRKLFF. The CDR3 DNA reads TGTGCCTGGAGTGGGGACCTGCGGAAACTGTTTTTT.

This clone has more than one count but fewer than ten. V is TRBV2 and J is TRBJ1-3; D remains ambiguous. The length of the CDR3 is 14 residues. V was trimmed by 3 bases and J by 0 bases, leaving 6 bases between them. Germline CDR1 is SNHLY and CDR2 is FYNNEI. The CDR3 reads CASSDGSSGNTIYF. In DNA, the CDR3 is TGTGCCAGCAGTGATGGGAGCTCTGGAAACACCATATATTTT. Full variable domain (outside the CDR3, taken from reference TRBV2 and TRBJ1-3): EPEVTQTPSHQVTQMGQEVILRCVPISNHLYFYWYRQILGQKVEFLVSFYNNEISEKSEIFDDQFSVERPDGSNFTLKIRSTKLEDSAMYFCASSDGSSGNTIYFGEGSWLTVV.

This clone was recorded only once. This chain connects TRBV2 to TRBJ2-5; 7 nucleotides line up with TRBD1. CDR1 is SNHLY, CDR2 FYNNEI, per germline. The junction had 7 bases not matched to a gene; V was cut back by 4 bases and J by 5 bases. The CDR3 has 14 amino acids. This CDR3 reads CASSGRTGEETQYF. CDR3 DNA: TGTGCCAGCAGTGGAAGGACAGGCGAGGAGACCCAGTACTTC.

The chain carries TRBV6-5 and TRBJ1-2; D is perhaps TRBD1 (6 bases). CDR3 size: 14 residues. CDR1 is MNHEY and CDR2 is SVGAGI in the germline V gene. Trimming shortened V by 7 bases and J by 0 bases, and 12 bases separated the two germline ends. This CDR3 is CASITGRANYGYTF. As DNA, the CDR3 is TGTGCCAGCATTACAGGGCGCGCTAACTATGGCTACACCTTC.

V is TRBV7-9 and J is TRBJ1-2; D is undetermined. Germline CDR1 is SEHNR and CDR2 is FQNEAQ (reference sequence). The CDR3 spans 13 residues. Trimming removed 3 bases from V and 8 bases from J, with 13 bases in between. In DNA, the CDR3 is TGTGCCAGCAGCTTGCCGGGATCAGAAGGCTACACCTTC. Translation: CASSLPGSEGYTF.

This sequence joins TRBV29-1 and TRBJ2-3; a weak D match, TRBD1 (5 bases). The germline gives CDR1 SQVTM, CDR2 ANQGSEA. This CDR3 region has 14 residues. Trimming stripped 4 bases from V and 0 bases from J, with 11 bases between. CDR3 sequence: CSVGGPGSTDTQYF. CDR3 nucleotide sequence: TGCAGCGTTGGGGGTCCAGGGAGCACAGATACGCAGTATTTT.

V usage is TRBV7-6 and J usage is TRBJ2-5; D not resolved. The CDR3 runs to 17 residues. CDR1 and CDR2 from the germline V gene are SGHVS and FNYEAQ. The germline V and J ends were trimmed by 5 bases and 0 bases, with 19 bases remaining between them. In DNA, the CDR3 is TGTGCCAGCAGCAATACAAGGAGAGGATGGTACCAAGAGACCCAGTACTTC. Translation: CASSNTRRGWYQETQYF.

This clone was detected once. CDR3 residues: CASSFGYPGGEQFF. CDR3 nucleotides: TGTGCCAGCAGCTTTGGGTACCCGGGGGGTGAGCAGTTCTTC. The chain combines TRBV11-3 with TRBJ2-1; 7 bases align to TRBD2. Germline lookup yields CDR1 SGHNT and CDR2 YENEEA. V lost 3 bases, J lost 9 bases, and 8 bases stayed unmatched. This CDR3 contains 14 residues.

This chain connects TRBV19 to TRBJ2-5; a weak D match, TRBD1 (6 bases). Germline CDR1 reads LNHDA; CDR2 reads SQIVND (reference sequence). The CDR3 extends over 14 amino acids. Trimming left V 10 bases short and J 1 base short, with 16 bases between. The CDR3 DNA follows: TGTGCCATCCCAGGGGAAAAGGTCCAAGAGACCCAGTACTTC. Translated: CAIPGEKVQETQYF.

The DNA for the CDR3 is TGTGCCAGTAGTATAGGGGGGCAAAGCAATCAGCCCCAGCATTTT. Translation gives CASSIGGQSNQPQHF. This chain uses TRBV19 with TRBJ1-5, with D perhaps TRBD1 (6 bases). CDR3 length: 15 residues. Germline CDR1 LNHDA, CDR2 SQIVND (reference sequence). V lost 1 base, J lost 1 base, and 8 bases lay in between.

In its sample, this clone was seen a few times. The rearrangement links TRBV18 to TRBJ2-3; 7 positions agree with TRBD2. Germline CDR1 KGHSH, CDR2 LQKENI. The V gene end was trimmed by 1 base and the J gene end by 5 bases; junction bases not matched to a gene: 3. CDR3 length: 14 residues. CDR3 loop: CASSPRTREDTQYF. CDR3 sequence (DNA): TGTGCCAGCTCACCACGGACTAGAGAAGATACGCAGTATTTT.

The V and J genes are TRBV25-1 and TRBJ1-2; maybe TRBD1 (5 bases). Trimming removed 1 base at V and 6 bases at J, with 21 bases between. Germline V gene lookup returns CDR1 MGHDK and CDR2 SYGVNS. This CDR3 has 17 residues. CDR3 protein: CASSEWPTWGSEHGYTF. The CDR3 region has the DNA TGTGCCAGCAGTGAATGGCCCACGTGGGGGTCGGAGCATGGCTACACCTTC.

The count of this clone is one. The chain joins TRBV29-1 to TRBJ1-2; D not certain. Germline V gene sequence: CDR1 SQVTM, CDR2 ANQGSEA. Trimming removed 7 bases at V and 6 bases at J, with 12 bases between. CDR3 length: 11 amino acids. CDR3 in amino acids: CSATSGDGYTF. DNA for the CDR3: TGCAGCGCCACCAGCGGGGATGGCTACACCTTC.

The rearrangement links TRBV15 to TRBJ2-1, with 8 bases matching TRBD2. J gave up 2 bases and V 0 bases, and 0 bases lay outside the gene matches. CDR3 length equals 15 residues. Germline V gene sequence: CDR1 LNHNV, CDR2 YYDKDF (reference sequence). CDR3 sequence: CATSRDSGAYNEQFF. The CDR3 nucleotides are TGTGCCACCAGCAGAGATAGCGGGGCCTACAATGAGCAGTTCTTC.

The gene calls are TRBV5-1 and TRBJ1-4; 7 positions match TRBD1. V shed 1 base and J 0 bases; nucleotides not matched to a gene: 9. Per germline, CDR1 SGHRS and CDR2 YFSETQ. The CDR3 loop spans 18 amino acids. The CDR3 nucleotides read TGCGCCAGCAGCTTGTACCCCCGGACAGGTCCAACTAATGAAAAACTGTTTTTT. Translated: CASSLYPRTGPTNEKLFF.

The chain carries TRBV3-1 (or the pseudogene TRBV3-2) and TRBJ1-4, with 8 nucleotides matching TRBD1. V lost 4 bases, J lost 1 base, and 2 bases stayed unmatched. The CDR3 has 15 residues. CDR1 and CDR2 (germline): LGHDT, YNNKEL (reference sequence). This CDR3 is CASSPGQGTNEKLFF. CDR3 sequence (DNA): TGTGCCAGCAGCCCTGGACAGGGAACTAATGAAAAACTGTTTTTT.